This T cell receptor beta chain comes out of a study of cytomegalovirus exposure and HLA in healthy donors. About this clone: Its cognate antigen is unknown.

Sequenced by immunoSEQ multiplex PCR; TCRdb stores in-frame clones only, minus some. The sample holds about 110,000 clones, approximately 95% seen once. The CDR3 runs to 15 residues. V lost 5 bases, J lost 4 bases, and 5 bases stayed unmatched. Germline V gene sequence: CDR1 SGHTA, CDR2 FQGNSA. Study observations and caveats: A few chains tied to CMV proved CMV antigen-specific in vitro.

The TCR was taken from a woman between 18 and 29 years old in good health and CMV-seronegative. The V and J genes are TRBV7-2 and TRBJ2-3; 11 nucleotides match TRBD2. Source material: PBMCs. The CDR3 sequence: CASSLTSGGPDTQYF. The DNA of the CDR3 is TGTGCCAGCAGCCTCACTAGCGGGGGCCCAGATACGCAGTATTTT.